These T cell receptor beta chains were read from a single sample in a study of cytomegalovirus exposure and HLA in healthy donors. Using immunoSEQ multiplex PCR, the repertoire was profiled, and TCRdb retains in-frame clones only, with some absent. The sample has 100,000 to 150,000 clones, under 70% seen once. Sample: PBMCs. These receptors came from a man aged 18 to 30 in good health and CMV-seronegative. CDR3s include the opening cysteine and the closing phenylalanine or tryptophan. The D gene is left open where the match is weak. Size is stated for part of the rows, as once, few or many counts, or as a class when the clone is expanded.

V gene	J gene	D gene	clone size	CDR3 DNA	CDR3 protein
TRBV6-5	TRBJ1-1	NA	NA	TGTGCCAGCAGTTACGGAGGGGCGGGAAACACTGAAGCTTTCTTT	CASSYGGAGNTEAFF
TRBV5-6	TRBJ1-5	NA	few	TGTGCCAGCAGCTTGGGGCAGGGAAGGCGCAATCAGCCCCAGCATTTT	CASSLGQGRRNQPQHF
TRBV28	TRBJ1-3	TRBD1	NA	TGTGCCAGCAGTTTATGGGGACAGAACTCTGGAAACACCATATATTTT	CASSLWGQNSGNTIYF
TRBV7-9	TRBJ1-6	TRBD1	NA	TGTGCCAGCACCCAAGGACAGGGGAGAGGTTCACCCCTCCACTTT	CASTQGQGRGSPLHF
TRBV6-6	TRBJ1-1	NA	NA	TGTGCCAGCAGTCCACGACAGGTCGCCAGGACTGAAGCTTTCTTT	CASSPRQVARTEAFF
TRBV10-2	TRBJ2-5	TRBD1	NA	TGCGCCAGCAGTTTGACAGGGGGCAAGGAGACCCAGTACTTC	CASSLTGGKETQYF
TRBV7-9	TRBJ1-2	TRBD1	NA	TGTGCCAGCAGCCCCCCGGACAGGGAGCATGGCTACACCTTC	CASSPPDREHGYTF
TRBV4-2	TRBJ2-3	NA	NA	TGTGCCAGCAGCCCTTCATTGGGCGGGCTCACAGATACGCAGTATTTT	CASSPSLGGLTDTQYF
TRBV2	TRBJ2-7	NA	few	TGTGCCAGCAGCGGCCAGGGGTACGAGCAGTACTTC	CASSGQGYEQYF
TRBV19	TRBJ2-5	NA	NA	TGTGCCAGTAGTATCGGTCCGAAAGAGACCCAGTACTTC	CASSIGPKETQYF
TRBV27	TRBJ2-1	TRBD2	few	TGTGCCAGCAGGGGGAGCGGGACTACTGAGCAGTTCTTC	CASRGSGTTEQFF
TRBV5-1	TRBJ2-7	NA	NA	TGCGCCAGCAGCTTGCGGGGGGGACAGTTCGAAAAGTACTTC	CASSLRGGQFEKYF
TRBV28	TRBJ1-1	NA	NA	TGTGCCAGCAGTTCGGGGAGGCAGGTGAACACTGAAGCTTTCTTT	CASSSGRQVNTEAFF
TRBV7-8	TRBJ2-2	TRBD2	NA	TGTGCCAGCAGCCCCCACCGACAGCGGGAGCCTTCGAACACCGGGGAGCTGTTTTTT	CASSPHRQREPSNTGELFF
TRBV28	TRBJ2-7	TRBD2	once	TGTGCCAGCAGTTTATTTCGTTGGGGGGGAGTCTACGAGCAGTACTTC	CASSLFRWGGVYEQYF
TRBV7-7	TRBJ2-2	NA	few	TGTGCCAGCAGCTTAGCGGAGGGCCGATATTCCGGGGAGCTGTTTTTT	CASSLAEGRYSGELFF
TRBV6-5	TRBJ2-7	NA	once	TGTGCCAGCAAACAGCCTAACTCCTACGAGCAGTACTTC	CASKQPNSYEQYF
TRBV2	TRBJ1-2	NA	NA	TGTGCCAGCAGATCCACAGGGCCCGTTTGGGGCTACCCCTTC	CASRSTGPVWGYPF
TRBV6-6	TRBJ1-5	TRBD1	NA	TGTGCCAGCAGTTACTCGAGGGGGCGAGGCAATCAGCCCCAGCATTTT	CASSYSRGRGNQPQHF
TRBV30	TRBJ1-5	NA	few	TGTGCCTGGAGTGCCGGACAGCGCAATCAGCCCCAGCATTTT	CAWSAGQRNQPQHF
TRBV28	TRBJ1-2	NA	NA	TGTGCCAGCAGTCCAGGGTATGGCTACACCTTC	CASSPGYGYTF
TRBV7-9	TRBJ2-1	NA	NA	TGTGCCAGCAGCTTAAGCGTAGTGGCCAATGAGCAGTTCTTC	CASSLSVVANEQFF
TRBV30	TRBJ2-1	NA	NA	TGTGCCTGGACAGGGGGGTATGAGCAGTTCTTC	CAWTGGYEQFF
TRBV14	TRBJ2-7	NA	NA	TGTGCCAGCAGCTCTCACAGGGAGCCCTACGAGCAGTACTTC	CASSSHREPYEQYF
TRBV30	TRBJ1-2	TRBD1	NA	TGTGCCTGGAGTGTACAGGGCAGGGGGCAAACGGGCTACACCTTC	CAWSVQGRGQTGYTF
TRBV19	TRBJ2-6	NA	once	TGTGCCAGTAGTGCGAGACAGGGACTCTCTGGGGCCAACGTCCTGACTTTC	CASSARQGLSGANVLTF
TRBV18	TRBJ2-7	TRBD2	NA	TGTGCCAGCTCACCAAATATCCCGGGACTAAGCTACGAGCGGTACTTC	CASSPNIPGLSYERYF
TRBV9	TRBJ2-1	TRBD2	NA	TGTCGTGGACTAGCGTTCGATGAGCAGTTCTTC	CRGLAFDEQFF
TRBV27	TRBJ1-4	TRBD1	once	TGTCCCAGCACCTCCACCAGGGGGCCTAATGAAAAACTGTTTTTT	CPSTSTRGPNEKLFF
TRBV9	TRBJ2-2	NA	NA	TGTGCCAGCAGCGTAGGCGGGAACACCGGGGAGCTGTTTTTT	CASSVGGNTGELFF
TRBV19	TRBJ1-4	NA	NA	TGTGCCAGTAGTCAACAGGGTATCGAAAAACTGTTTTTT	CASSQQGIEKLFF
TRBV6-5	TRBJ1-1	NA	NA	TGTGCCAGCAGTCTCCTACAGGGTATGTACACTGAAGCTTTCTTT	CASSLLQGMYTEAFF
TRBV6-5	TRBJ2-2	TRBD1	once	TGTGCCAGCAGTGGACAGGGGGGAGGGGCCGGGGAGCTGTTTTTT	CASSGQGGGAGELFF
TRBV5-5	TRBJ1-2	NA	NA	TGTGCCAGCAGCTTGGACGGGGGCTACACCTTC	CASSLDGGYTF
TRBV12-5	TRBJ1-5	NA	NA	TGTGCTAGTGGCCCCCCGGGGTTCCCCAATCAGCCCCAGCATTTT	CASGPPGFPNQPQHF
TRBV6-5	TRBJ1-4	TRBD1	NA	TGTGCCAGCAGTGGACAGGGGGCCGCTGAAAAACTGTTTTTT	CASSGQGAAEKLFF
TRBV7-6	TRBJ2-7	TRBD2	NA	TGTGCCAGCAGCTTAGCAGCGGGGAACGAGCAGTACTTC	CASSLAAGNEQYF
TRBV6-1	TRBJ1-1	NA	NA	TGTGCCAGCACCATCCATCAGGGTCCGCACACTGAAGCTTTCTTT	CASTIHQGPHTEAFF
TRBV5-6	TRBJ2-5	TRBD2	NA	TGTGCCAGCAGCTTGGCCCTACGACTAGCGGAAGAGACCCAGTACTTC	CASSLALRLAEETQYF
TRBV5-1	TRBJ2-5	TRBD2	NA	TGCGCCAGCAGCCCCCCGGTTGCGGGGGGGCCGGAGACCCAGTACTTC	CASSPPVAGGPETQYF
TRBV5-1	TRBJ1-3	NA	few	TGCGCCAGCAGCTTGGTAGGGGGCTCTGGAAACACCATATATTTT	CASSLVGGSGNTIYF
TRBV7-2	TRBJ2-1	TRBD2	few	TGTGCCAGCAGCTCCCAGCGGGAGGTCGGCAATGAGCAGTTCTTC	CASSSQREVGNEQFF
TRBV10-2	TRBJ2-1	NA	NA	TGCGCCAGCGCCCCCCCGGGCTCCTACAATGAGCAGTTCTTC	CASAPPGSYNEQFF
TRBV19	TRBJ1-2	NA	NA	TGTGCCAGTAGAAAACAGGGATATGGCTACACCTTC	CASRKQGYGYTF
TRBV6-6	TRBJ1-4	NA	NA	TGTGCCAGCAGACCCGGGGGGGGGATGAGCGAAAAACTGTTTTTT	CASRPGGGMSEKLFF